This T cell receptor (beta chain) comes out of a study of T cells in Graves' hyperthyroidism and ophthalmopathy. The CDR3 runs to 15 residues. Trimming left V 5 bases short and J 1 base short, with 11 bases between. Germline CDR1 is SGHAT and CDR2 is FQNNGV. This clonotype was observed at least ten times. The CDR3 regions of TCR beta were amplified from RNA transcripts. HTBI primers were the set used in a first-round RT-PCR of the TCR CDR3. TCRdb redid the calling of the multiplex PCR reads with MiXCR, one entry per CDR3 protein. Of some 620,000 distinct CDR3 sequences in the sample, around 15% were seen once.

The sequencing sample was made of blood. The chain couples TRBV11-2 to TRBJ2-2; D may correspond to TRBD1 or TRBD2 (5 bases each). This clonotype was sampled from a woman aged 30 to 39 with Graves' hyperthyroidism. Here the CDR3 DNA reads TGTGCCAGCAGCCCGGGACGGGTGAACACCGGGGAGCTGTTTTTT. Its protein is CASSPGRVNTGELFF. Combining the CDR3 with reference TRBV11-2 and TRBJ2-2 gives the whole variable domain EAGVAQSPRYKIIEKRQSVAFWCNPISGHATLYWYQQILGQGPKLLIQFQNNGVVDDSQLPKDRFSAERLKGVDSTLKIQPAKLEDSAVYLCASSPGRVNTGELFFGEGSRLTVL.